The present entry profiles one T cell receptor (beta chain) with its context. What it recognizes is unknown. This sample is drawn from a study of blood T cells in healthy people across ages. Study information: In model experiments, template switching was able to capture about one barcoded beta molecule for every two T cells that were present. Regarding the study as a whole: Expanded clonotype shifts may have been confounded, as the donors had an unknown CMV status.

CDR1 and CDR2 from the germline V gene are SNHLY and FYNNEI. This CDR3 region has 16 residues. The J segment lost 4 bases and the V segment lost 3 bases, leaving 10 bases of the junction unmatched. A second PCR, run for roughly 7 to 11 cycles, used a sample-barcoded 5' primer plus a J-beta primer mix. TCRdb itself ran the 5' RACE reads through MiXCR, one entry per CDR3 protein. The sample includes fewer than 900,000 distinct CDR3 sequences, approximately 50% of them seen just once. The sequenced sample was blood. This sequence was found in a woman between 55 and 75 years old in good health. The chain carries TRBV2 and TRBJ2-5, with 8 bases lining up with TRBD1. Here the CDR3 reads CASSESGGTGGETQYF. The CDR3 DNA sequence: TGTGCCAGCAGTGAGAGCGGAGGGACAGGAGGAGAGACCCAGTACTTC.